These 22 T cell receptor beta chains came from one sample sequenced in a study of CD8 T cells in ankylosing spondylitis. TCRdb ran MiXCR on the 5' RACE reads and lists one entry per CDR3 protein. The sample includes around 30,000 distinct CDR3 sequences, approximately 15% of them seen just once. The sequenced sample consisted of blood. Every receptor here comes from a male donor with ankylosing spondylitis or in good health (not recorded which).

This clonotype was counted a few times. This chain joins TRBV5-1 and TRBJ2-1; D gene uncertain. Germline V gives CDR1 SGHRS, CDR2 YFSETQ. CDR3 length equals 12 residues. V shed 0 bases and J shed 8 bases, with 6 bases lying between them. The chain's CDR3 is CASSLAFDEQFF. CDR3 sequence (DNA): TGCGCCAGCAGCTTGGCCTTCGATGAGCAGTTCTTC.

The CDR3 nucleotides are TGTGCCAGCAGTTTAGGTTCCCTCCGAGGAAATGAGCAGTTCTTC. This gives the protein CASSLGSLRGNEQFF. J is TRBJ2-1 and V is TRBV28; no clear D gene. The germline V gene has CDR1 MDHEN and CDR2 SYDVKM. This CDR3 is built from 15 residues. V lost 2 bases and J 7 bases, leaving 15 bases between the germline ends.

This CDR3 reads CGARKNANTEAFF. The CDR3 region has the DNA TGCGGCGCGCGGAAGAATGCGAACACTGAAGCTTTCTTT. This sequence joins TRBV29-1 and TRBJ1-1; D remains unclear. The germline V gene has CDR1 SQVTM and CDR2 ANQGSEA. The CDR3 totals 13 residues.

This clonotype has a count of ten or more. The genes are TRBV5-1 and TRBJ1-1, with TRBD1 as a possible D gene (5 bases). The germline gives CDR1 SGHRS, CDR2 YFSETQ. There are 15 residues in the CDR3. V lost 2 bases, J lost 3 bases, and 14 bases lay in between. Written as DNA, the CDR3 is TGCGCCAGCAGCTTCAGCTCCCCGGGGGACACTGAAGCTTTCTTT. Translation: CASSFSSPGDTEAFF. Using reference TRBV5-1 and TRBJ1-1 for the parts outside the CDR3, the full variable domain is KAGVTQTPRYLIKTRGQQVTLSCSPISGHRSVSWYQQTPGQGLQFLFEYFSETQRNKGNFPGRFSGRQFSNSRSEMNVSTLELGDSALYLCASSFSSPGDTEAFFGQGTRLTVV.

This chain uses TRBV19 with TRBJ2-1; D is possibly TRBD2 (5 bases). The ends were cut back, 6 bases at V and 5 bases at J, with 8 bases in the middle. This CDR3 is built from 12 residues. CDR1 LNHDA and CDR2 SQIVND come from the germline V gene (reference sequence). CDR3 residues: CASSGLNNEQFF. CDR3 in DNA: TGTGCCAGTAGCGGACTGAACAATGAGCAGTTCTTC.

The rearrangement joins TRBV7-9 to TRBJ1-4; D ambiguous. V lost 6 bases and J lost 6, with 20 bases in between. Germline CDR1 is SEHNR and CDR2 is FQNEAQ (reference sequence). The CDR3 covers 16 residues. The CDR3 bases are TGTGCCAGCAGAGCCCACGTGGGTAGCGGGGATGAAAAACTGTTTTTT. Protein: CASRAHVGSGDEKLFF.

The J gene is TRBJ2-7, the V gene TRBV29-1; the match to TRBD1 covers 8 bases. Germline V lookup: CDR1 SQVTM, CDR2 ANQGSEA. The CDR3 covers 14 residues. The V segment lost 4 bases and the J segment 6 bases; nucleotides outside the gene matches: 11. CDR3 sequence: CSVVQVAGGSEQYF. In DNA, the CDR3 is TGCAGCGTTGTTCAGGTGGCAGGGGGCAGCGAGCAGTACTTC.

The J gene is TRBJ2-3, the V gene TRBV29-1; the D gene is possibly TRBD1 (6 bases). Germline CDR1 and CDR2: SQVTM and ANQGSEA. V lost 6 bases and J lost 6, with 10 bases in between. The CDR3 has 11 amino acids. The CDR3 protein is CSVNRVDTQYF. The CDR3 nucleotides are TGCAGCGTGAACAGGGTTGATACGCAGTATTTT.

This clonotype was counted between two and nine times. V and J are TRBV29-1 and TRBJ2-1; 9 bases match TRBD2. Germline CDR1 SQVTM, CDR2 ANQGSEA. V gave up 6 bases and J gave up 2 bases; unmatched junction bases: 5. This CDR3 spans 14 amino acids. The CDR3 reads CSVVAGDPYNEQFF. The DNA for the CDR3 is TGCAGCGTAGTAGCGGGAGACCCCTACAATGAGCAGTTCTTC.

The table lists this clonotype with a few counts. The chain employs TRBV7-3 and TRBJ2-7, with 9 bases aligning to TRBD1. The germline gives CDR1 SGHTA, CDR2 FQGTGA. Trimming cost V 3 bases and J 9 bases; bases outside gene matches: 15. The CDR3 consists of 16 residues. Here the CDR3 reads CASSLYGTGSLEGQYF. CDR3 coding DNA: TGTGCCAGCAGCTTGTATGGGACAGGGTCCCTCGAAGGGCAGTACTTC.

The V and J genes are TRBV5-1 and TRBJ2-5, with a possible D match to TRBD1 (6 bases). Trimming shortened V by 6 bases and J by 5 bases, and 14 bases separated the two germline ends. Germline V lookup: CDR1 SGHRS, CDR2 YFSETQ. This CDR3 comprises 13 residues. Written as DNA, the CDR3 is TGCGCCAGCACGGACAGCGTTGAGGAGACCCAGTACTTC. Protein: CASTDSVEETQYF.

This clonotype has more than one count but fewer than ten. This rearrangement joins TRBV5-5 to TRBJ2-7; D gene ambiguous. With 0 bases removed from V and 1 base from J, the gap between germline ends came to 2 bases. The CDR3 is 12 residues long. The germline V gene encodes CDR1 SGHKS and CDR2 YYEKEE (reference sequence). The CDR3 is CASSLESYEQYF. DNA for the CDR3: TGTGCCAGCAGCTTGGAGTCCTACGAGCAGTACTTC.

This clonotype was seen a handful of times. The J gene is TRBJ2-1, the V gene TRBV11-2; either TRBD1 or TRBD2 may fit D (5 bases each). The V gene lost 0 bases and the J gene lost 16 bases, with 13 bases spanning the gap. The CDR3 covers 12 residues. Germline values: CDR1 SGHAT, CDR2 FQNNGV. The CDR3 sequence: CASSLERDGCFF. The CDR3 coding sequence is TGTGCCAGCAGCTTAGAAAGGGACGGGTGCTTCTTC.

This clonotype was observed a handful of times. DNA for the CDR3: TGCAGTGCTAGGGACCCGAAGGGGGGAACTAATGAAAAACTGTTTTTT. Its protein is CSARDPKGGTNEKLFF. This chain uses TRBV20-1 with TRBJ1-4, with D maybe TRBD1 (6 bases). The length of the CDR3 is 16 residues. CDR1 and CDR2 (germline): DFQATT, SNEGSKA (reference sequence). Trimming took 3 bases from V and 1 from J, leaving 15 bases between them.

J is TRBJ2-2 and V is TRBV7-9; D may correspond to TRBD1 or TRBD2 (5 bases each). The CDR3 is 15 residues long. V was shortened by 8 bases and J by 4 bases, with 17 bases between the two germline ends. CDR1 SEHNR and CDR2 FQNEAQ come from the germline V gene (reference sequence). The CDR3 DNA reads as TGTGCCAGCGGGATGGGACGGACGGGCACCGGGGAGCTGTTTTTT. As protein: CASGMGRTGTGELFF.

This clonotype was detected a few times. This rearrangement joins TRBV4-3 to TRBJ2-1, with D uncertain. The ends were cut back, 0 bases at V and 10 bases at J, with 13 bases in the middle. This CDR3 has 14 amino acids. From germline, CDR1 is LGHNA and CDR2 YSLEER. The CDR3 loop reads CASSQDSSRQEQFF. CDR3 in DNA: TGCGCCAGCAGCCAAGATTCTTCGAGGCAGGAGCAGTTCTTC.

This clonotype has more than one count but fewer than ten. This sequence joins TRBV5-5 and TRBJ2-7; D ambiguous. From germline, CDR1 is SGHKS and CDR2 YYEKEE (reference sequence). The CDR3 covers 15 residues. V was cut by 4 bases and J by 0 bases, with 14 bases left in between. CDR3 loop: CASSTRPYSSYEQYV. The CDR3, as DNA: TGTGCCAGCAGCACCCGACCGTACAGCTCCTACGAGCAGTACGTC.

The chain links TRBV20-1 to TRBJ1-4; D is unclear. Trimming left V 4 bases short and J 5 bases short, with 11 bases between. The CDR3 has 13 amino acids. Germline V gives CDR1 DFQATT, CDR2 SNEGSKA (reference sequence). The CDR3 loop is CSATDGGNEKLFF. CDR3 bases: TGCAGTGCTACGGACGGAGGGAATGAAAAACTGTTTTTT.

V and J are TRBV5-1 and TRBJ2-5; TRBD1 aligns across 9 bases. CDR3 size: 15 residues. Germline CDR1 is SGHRS and CDR2 is YFSETQ. The V and J ends lost 3 bases and 5 bases, in that order; junction bases with no gene match: 8. The CDR3: CASSSRQGGRETQYF. Written as DNA, the CDR3 is TGCGCCAGCAGCTCAAGACAGGGGGGTCGGGAGACCCAGTACTTC.

This clonotype was observed a few times. V is TRBV3-1 and J is TRBJ2-1; a weak D match, TRBD2 (6 bases). The length of the CDR3 is 14 residues. Between the trimmed V and J ends, which lost 5 bases and 6 bases, there was a span of 14 bases. Per the germline V gene, CDR1 is LGHDT and CDR2 is YNNKEL (reference sequence). Here the CDR3 reads CASSYGTLGNEQFF. In DNA, the CDR3 is TGTGCCAGCAGCTACGGGACTTTGGGCAATGAGCAGTTCTTC.

This chain links TRBV5-6 with TRBJ2-3; D gene uncertain. This CDR3 contains 13 residues. Trimming left V 5 bases short and J 6 bases short, with 13 bases between. Germline V lookup: CDR1 SGHDT, CDR2 YYEEEE. CDR3 sequence reads: CASSLTPTDTQYF. CDR3 DNA sequence: TGTGCCAGCAGTTTGACACCCACGGATACGCAGTATTTT.

This clonotype was seen a few times. The CDR3 region is CSASGGPYEQYV. The DNA of the CDR3 is TGCAGTGCTTCAGGAGGGCCATACGAGCAGTACGTC. This chain uses TRBV20-1 with TRBJ2-7; D is perhaps TRBD2 (6 bases). This CDR3 is built from 12 residues. Germline V gives CDR1 DFQATT, CDR2 SNEGSKA (reference sequence). V shed 5 bases and J shed 4 bases, with 12 bases lying between them.